This record covers a single T cell receptor (beta chain). Its antigen is not known. Time point meaning: pre-sensitization, week 0. Treatment described: therapeutic diphenylcyclopropenone sensitization with weekly scalp DPC. Germline V gives CDR1 MNHEY, CDR2 SVGAGI. This CDR3 has 13 amino acids. Trimming at V came to 5 bases and at J to 15 bases, leaving 8 bases not matched to a gene. This record belongs to a study of human T cells and chemical hapten exposure. About the study: Across the whole study, which lasted 20 to 30 weeks, patients were given diphenylcyclopropenone on the scalp once a week. Broader study findings: Large CDR3 similarity clusters arose significantly more often from expanded TCRs than from controls.

Individual cDNA molecules each carried unique molecular identifiers attached by the library. Each CDR3 protein gets one entry after TCRdb re-called the RACE reads with MiXCR. The sample gives some 200,000 distinct CDR3 sequences, almost 30% of which show up once; roughly 3% is in the top ten. The sequence derives from a woman in her thirties with alopecia areata. Some clones in this sample may be carry-over from other donors' samples. The chain carries TRBV6-5 and TRBJ2-1, with 12 bases lining up with TRBD2. The specimen was whole blood, collected in connection with sensitization to the hapten diphenylcyclopropenone (DPC). The CDR3 sequence: CASSPILAGGMFF. CDR3 nucleotide sequence: TGTGCCAGCAGTCCGATACTAGCGGGGGGTATGTTCTTC.